This entry lists 9 T cell receptor beta chains sequenced from one sample in a study of CD8 T cells in ankylosing spondylitis. Study-wide points: What appeared characteristic of ankylosing spondylitis blood was a TCR beta motif of fewer than ten highly homologous variants.

TCRdb redid the calling of the 5' RACE reads with MiXCR, one entry per CDR3 protein. The sample has hundreds of thousands of distinct CDR3 sequences; 10% to 15% are singletons. Their cognate antigens are unknown. Material: blood, either unsorted or a sorted T cell fraction (not recorded which). The receptors stem from a male donor with ankylosing spondylitis.

This chain joins TRBV6-4 and TRBJ2-6; TRBD2 is a possible D gene (6 bases). The germline CDR1 and CDR2 sequences are MRHNA and SNTAGT. Trimming took off 4 bases at V and 0 bases at J, with 7 bases between the two ends. This CDR3 spans 15 amino acids. CDR3 loop: CASSAGSSGANVLTF. The CDR3 DNA sequence: TGTGCCAGCAGTGCCGGGAGCTCTGGGGCCAACGTCCTGACTTTC.

This clonotype was counted only a few times. The chain uses TRBV6-1 and TRBJ1-4; 7 bases are shared with TRBD1. Trimming took 6 bases from V and 4 from J; bases not matched to a gene: 5. CDR3 length: 14 residues. Germline V CDR1 and CDR2: MNHNS, SASEGT. This chain's CDR3 is CASRPGQINEKLFF. The CDR3 nucleotides are TGTGCCAGCAGGCCGGGACAGATTAATGAAAAACTGTTTTTT.

This chain connects TRBV12-3 or TRBV12-4 to TRBJ1-6, with no clear D. V was clipped by 5 bases and J by 1 base, with 9 bases between them. This CDR3 region has 15 residues. This chain's CDR3 is CASSISRSYNSPLHF. As DNA, the CDR3 is TGTGCCAGCAGTATAAGTCGATCCTATAATTCACCCCTCCACTTT.

The rearrangement joins TRBV2 to TRBJ2-2; the match to TRBD2 covers 12 bases. Trimming at V came to 11 bases and at J to 7 bases, leaving 8 bases not matched to a gene. The CDR3 contains 14 residues. Per the germline V gene, CDR1 is SNHLY and CDR2 is FYNNEI. The CDR3 DNA follows: TGTGCCGGCCGGACTAGCGGGACGGTCGGGGAGCTGTTTTTT. Its translation is CAGRTSGTVGELFF.

This clonotype was seen at least ten times. This rearrangement joins TRBV29-1 to TRBJ1-1; TRBD1 might be the D (5 bases). The CDR3 has 13 amino acids. Germline CDR1 is SQVTM and CDR2 is ANQGSEA. V was cut by 7 bases and J by 3 bases, with 15 bases left in between. The DNA for the CDR3 is TGCAGCGGGATGGACATCTACGACACTGAAGCTTTCTTT. This sequence encodes CSGMDIYDTEAFF.

The genes are TRBV20-1 and TRBJ2-3; 8 nucleotides match TRBD2. V shed 3 bases and J 3 bases; nucleotides not matched to a gene: 5. Germline assignment: CDR1 DFQATT and CDR2 SNEGSKA (reference sequence). CDR3 length equals 14 residues. CDR3 DNA sequence: TGCAGTGCTAGCTTAGCGGGACCGACAGATACGCAGTATTTT. Encoded protein: CSASLAGPTDTQYF.

The chain combines TRBV28 with TRBJ2-1; 8 positions agree with TRBD2. The CDR3 consists of 15 residues. The germline gives CDR1 MDHEN, CDR2 SYDVKM. V lost 8 bases to trimming and J lost 6 bases; unmatched junction nucleotides: 12. For the CDR3, the DNA is TGTGCCAGCCATGGGGGTAGCGGGGCCCTCAATGAGCAGTTCTTC. It codes for CASHGGSGALNEQFF.

A few counts support this clonotype. This chain connects TRBV9 to TRBJ2-3; D gene ambiguous. The CDR3 spans 15 residues. V lost 3 bases to trimming and J lost 0 bases, with 11 bases between them. Germline V gene lookup returns CDR1 SGDLS and CDR2 YYNGEE. CDR3 sequence reads: CASSARIPSTDTQYF. CDR3 bases: TGTGCCAGCAGCGCCCGGATTCCTAGCACAGATACGCAGTATTTT.

V and J are TRBV10-3 and TRBJ2-1; D is tentatively TRBD1 or TRBD2 (6 bases each). Trimming shortened V by 3 bases and J by 10 bases, and 19 bases separated the two germline ends. This CDR3 contains 15 residues. Germline V gene sequence: CDR1 ENHRY, CDR2 SYGVKD. The DNA of the CDR3 is TGTGCCATCAGTGAAGAGGGGGGACCTAAGGTGGAGCAGTTCTTC. It codes for CAISEEGGPKVEQFF.